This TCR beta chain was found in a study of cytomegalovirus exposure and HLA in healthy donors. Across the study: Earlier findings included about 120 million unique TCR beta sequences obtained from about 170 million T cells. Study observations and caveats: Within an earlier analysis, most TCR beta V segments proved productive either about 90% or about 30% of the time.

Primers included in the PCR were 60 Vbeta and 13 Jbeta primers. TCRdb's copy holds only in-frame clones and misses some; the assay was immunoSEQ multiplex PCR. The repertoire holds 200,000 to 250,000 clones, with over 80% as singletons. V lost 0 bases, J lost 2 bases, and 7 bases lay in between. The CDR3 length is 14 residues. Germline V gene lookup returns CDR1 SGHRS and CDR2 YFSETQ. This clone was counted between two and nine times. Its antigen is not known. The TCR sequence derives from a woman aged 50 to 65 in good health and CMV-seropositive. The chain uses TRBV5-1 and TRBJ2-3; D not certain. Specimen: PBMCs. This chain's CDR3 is CASSLGYPTDTQYF. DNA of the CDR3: TGCGCCAGCAGCTTGGGCTACCCCACAGATACGCAGTATTTT.